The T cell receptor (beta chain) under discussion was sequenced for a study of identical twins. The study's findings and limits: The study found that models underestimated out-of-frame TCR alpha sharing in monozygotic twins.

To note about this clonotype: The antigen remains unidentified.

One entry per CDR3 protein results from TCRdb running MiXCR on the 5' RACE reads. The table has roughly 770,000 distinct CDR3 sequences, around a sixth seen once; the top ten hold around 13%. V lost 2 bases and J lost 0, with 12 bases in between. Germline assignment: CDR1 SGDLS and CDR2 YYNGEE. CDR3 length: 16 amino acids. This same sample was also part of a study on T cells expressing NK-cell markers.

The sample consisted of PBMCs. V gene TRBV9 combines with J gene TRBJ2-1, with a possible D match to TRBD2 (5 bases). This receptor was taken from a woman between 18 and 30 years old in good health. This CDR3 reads CASSVGSSGSYNEQFF. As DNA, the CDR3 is TGTGCCAGCAGCGTCGGATCGAGCGGCTCCTACAATGAGCAGTTCTTC.